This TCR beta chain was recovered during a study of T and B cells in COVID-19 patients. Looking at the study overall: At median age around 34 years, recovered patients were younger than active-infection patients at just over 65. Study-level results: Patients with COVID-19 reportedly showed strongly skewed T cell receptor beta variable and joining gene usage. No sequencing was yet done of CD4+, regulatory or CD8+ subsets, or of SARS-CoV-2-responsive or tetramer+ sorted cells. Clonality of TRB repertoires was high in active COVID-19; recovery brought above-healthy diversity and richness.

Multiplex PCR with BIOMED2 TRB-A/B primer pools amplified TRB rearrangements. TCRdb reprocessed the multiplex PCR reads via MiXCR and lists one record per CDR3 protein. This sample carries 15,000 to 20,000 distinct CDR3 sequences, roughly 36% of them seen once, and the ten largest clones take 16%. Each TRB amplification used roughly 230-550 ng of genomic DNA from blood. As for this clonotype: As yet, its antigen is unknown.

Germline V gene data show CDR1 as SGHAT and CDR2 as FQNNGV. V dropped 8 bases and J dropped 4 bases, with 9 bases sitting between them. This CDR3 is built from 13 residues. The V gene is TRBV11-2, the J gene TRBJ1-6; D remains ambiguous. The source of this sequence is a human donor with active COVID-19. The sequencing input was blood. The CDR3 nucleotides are TGTGCCAGCCGGTGGGATTATAATTCACCCCTCCACTTT. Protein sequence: CASRWDYNSPLHF.